The present entry profiles one T cell receptor (beta chain) with its context. The antigen it binds to is not known. Within one base of it there is no much larger clone, and no base qualities were kept. CD8 naive samples consisted of CD45RO-negative cells that were positively selected for CCR7, yielding a CD45RA+CCR7+ population without TemRA cells. Donors were healthy HIV-negative adults with no recently reported acute infections or vaccinations. Every donor was a Caucasian adult living in Nashville, Tennessee, USA. Blood was obtained by leukapheresis, after which PBMCs were separated by Ficoll-Histopaque density gradient centrifugation and cryopreserved in liquid nitrogen vapor phase. Analytical flow cytometry was used to check the purity and quantity of each magnetically sorted T cell population. From each sorted fraction, genomic DNA was isolated and quantified by UV absorbance on a Nanodrop 2000c.

Counted from cysteine to phenylalanine, this CDR3 has 14 amino acids. Only the CDR3 portion is preserved as DNA: 42 bases, with reading frame beginning at the first base. The germline V gene (reference sequence) supplies CDR1 LNHNV and CDR2 YYDKDF. Clipping removes 9 bases from V and 4 bases from J, with 10 as the unmatched junction base count. The record originates from a study of shared clonotypes between healthy human individuals (TCRdb year 2020). As for the study more broadly: The cohort included three men and a couple of women between 18 and 49 years of age. Libraries were prepared and TCR repertoires were sequenced by different laboratories using diverse techniques, in order to increase sequencing depth and limit assay-specific biases. To estimate repertoire size and how much clonotypes are shared between individuals, the study performed deep sequencing of blood TCR repertoires from a handful of healthy adults. For each donor, three plates each were used for CD4 naive and CD4 memory, two plates were used for CD8 naive, and one plate was used for CD8 memory. Per donor, leukapheresis produced somewhere between about 0.9 and 9 billion PBMCs.

Using the deep immunoSEQ assay, multiplex PCR amplified TCR CDR3 regions from genomic DNA. Extracted genomic DNA from each cell subset was spread evenly across all wells of several immunoSEQ 96-well plates, with each plate serving as a replicate. For sorted subsets, each replicate PCR was loaded with approximately 0.2 ug genomic DNA, equivalent to 30,000 to 35,000 T cell genomes. Purified libraries were quantified with a Qubit 3.0 fluorometer, sized on a Bioanalyzer 2100, and re-quantified with the KAPA Library Quantification kit. Every immunoSEQ 96-well plate was sequenced on a separate single-read 150-cycle Illumina NextSeq 550 flow cell. Turning to the authors' computational methods: Because the immunoSEQ output held only junctional sequences and lacked quality scores, the filtering could not match the filtering applied to full-length reads. Sequences were annotated with PyIR, a Python wrapper for IgBLAST v1.9, using IMGT germline references to assign V/J genes and CDR3. Reads were filtered out if the reads had weak V/J assignments (E-value above 1e-6), no CDR3, stop codons, out-of-frame junctions, or ambiguous translated residues. V3J clonotypes were defined as sequences sharing the same inferred V gene, J gene, and CDR3 amino acid sequence. Percentage overlap between repertoires was calculated by dividing the number of shared unique clonotypes by the size of the smaller repertoire. RTK rarefaction, the Chao1 estimator, and Recon v2.1 estimates of unobserved clonotypes were used to assess repertoire richness. Generation probabilities were computed with OLGA for all TCRbeta clonotypes obtained by the gDNA method from a few donors. The immuneACCESS repertoire file appears here via TCRdb, limited to in-frame rearrangements. These files lack a portion of the clones; in checked studies, under half of the deficit traces to unresolved V genes, and the cause of the others is not known. Clone size and V and J calls were adopted from that table, with D and trimming inferred from the DNA. The sample yields some 2 million clones; over 85% were counted once. The ten largest clones add up to 0.85% to 1.3% of the sample.

What the work shows at the level of the full study, not this receptor alone: Incomplete sequencing was indicated by rarefaction of sorted-subset datasets, despite the large sequencing depth. Sampling was restricted to blood, and TCR repertoires in tissue are likely to differ from TCR repertoires in blood. Compared with non-shared clonotypes, clonotypes shared by all four sorted-subset donors had higher generation probabilities. Pairwise subsampling led to the expectation that sequencing depth would affect the degree of clonotype sharing among donors. Naive subsets generally had larger estimated clonotype richness than memory subsets did. Approximately 5% of naive CD4, 3.5% of naive CD8, 2% to 2.5% of memory CD4, and 0.4% of memory CD8 clonotypes were shared across several donors. The small number of donors limited the genetic and exposure-history diversity represented.

The V and J genes are TRBV15 and TRBJ2-7, and TRBD1 aligns with 9 junction nucleotides. This sequence was found in a young man in good health. The specimen sequenced was naive CD8+ T cells sorted from blood. In light of the paper, this sample's cell subset or site label describes: CD45RA+CCR7+. The CDR3 reads as follows: CATGGDRGGYEQYF. The nucleotide sequence is given as TGTGCCACGGGCGGAGACAGGGGGGGGTACGAGCAGTACTTC.